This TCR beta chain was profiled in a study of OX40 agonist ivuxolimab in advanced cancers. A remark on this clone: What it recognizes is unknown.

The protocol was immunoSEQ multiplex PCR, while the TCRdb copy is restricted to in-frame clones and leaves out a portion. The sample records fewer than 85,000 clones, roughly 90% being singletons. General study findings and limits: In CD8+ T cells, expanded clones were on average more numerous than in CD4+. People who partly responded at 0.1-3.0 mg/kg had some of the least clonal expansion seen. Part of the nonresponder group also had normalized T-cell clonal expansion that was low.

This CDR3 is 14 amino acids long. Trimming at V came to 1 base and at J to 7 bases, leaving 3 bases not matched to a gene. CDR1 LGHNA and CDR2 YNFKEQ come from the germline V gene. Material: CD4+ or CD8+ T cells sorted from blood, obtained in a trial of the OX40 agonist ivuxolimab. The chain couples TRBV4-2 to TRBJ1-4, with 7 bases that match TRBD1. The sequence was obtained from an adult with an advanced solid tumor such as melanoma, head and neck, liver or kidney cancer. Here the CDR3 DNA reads TGTGCCAGCAGCCAAGGGCAGGGGGGTGAAAAACTGTTTTTT. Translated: CASSQGQGGEKLFF.